This T cell receptor (beta chain) was found in a study of CD8 T cells in Susac syndrome. RNA was extracted with the RNeasy kit, and a quantity of 0.5 to 1 ug was reverse transcribed using random hexamers. Amplification of TCR beta CDR3 used immunoSEQ multiplex PCR across 54 Vbeta and 13 Jbeta. TCRdb reanalysed the immunoSEQ multiplex PCR reads using MiXCR and keeps one entry per CDR3 protein. The profile covers about 84,000 distinct CDR3 sequences, with about 93% appearing a single time and 0.3% to 0.4% taken by the ten largest. Sequencing targeted TCR beta in T cells from blood (CD8+ and CD4+). The germline V and J ends were trimmed by 6 bases and 7 bases, with 15 bases remaining between them. This CDR3 contains 12 residues. Germline CDR1 SQVTM, CDR2 ANQGSEA.

The specimen sequenced was CD8+ T cells from PBMCs. The rearrangement links TRBV29-1 to TRBJ1-2; tentatively, D is TRBD1 (6 bases). The clonotype comes from a human donor in good health. The DNA of the CDR3 is TGCAGCGTACGGGGGGGGGCGGCTGGCTACACCTTC. This translates into CSVRGGAAGYTF.